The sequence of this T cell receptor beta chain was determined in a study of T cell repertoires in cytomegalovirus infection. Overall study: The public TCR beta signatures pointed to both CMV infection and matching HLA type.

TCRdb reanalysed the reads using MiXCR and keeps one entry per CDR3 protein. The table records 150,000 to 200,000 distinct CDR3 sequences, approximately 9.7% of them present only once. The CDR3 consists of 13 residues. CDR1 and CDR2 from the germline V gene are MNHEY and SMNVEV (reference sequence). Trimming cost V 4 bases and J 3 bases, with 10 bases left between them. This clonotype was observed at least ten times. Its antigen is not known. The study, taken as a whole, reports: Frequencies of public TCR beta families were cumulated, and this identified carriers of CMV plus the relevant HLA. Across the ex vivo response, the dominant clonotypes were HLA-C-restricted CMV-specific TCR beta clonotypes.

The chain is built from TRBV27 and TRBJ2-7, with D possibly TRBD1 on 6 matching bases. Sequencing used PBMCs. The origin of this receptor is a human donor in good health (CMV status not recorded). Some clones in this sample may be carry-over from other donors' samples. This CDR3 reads CASSYRVDYEQYF. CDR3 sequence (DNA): TGTGCCAGCAGTTACAGGGTGGACTACGAGCAGTACTTC.